This TCR beta chain came from a study of CD8 T cells in Susac syndrome. About the research overall: At the time of blood draw, patients with Susac syndrome were therapy-naive, receiving corticosteroids, or receiving intravenous immunoglobulin alone.

The study's findings and limits: As the study acknowledged, the number of individuals in its TCR sequencing and HLA analysis was relatively small.

The germline V gene has CDR1 SGHTA and CDR2 FQGTGA. The CDR3 has 14 residues. V was shortened by 5 bases and J by 4 bases, with 12 bases between the two germline ends. Negative isolation yielded CD8+ and CD4+ T cells; FACS enriched TEMRA cells. Of note for this clonotype: Antigen specificity is unknown.

Reverse transcription of roughly 0.5 to 1 ug RNA used random hexamers. TCR beta CDR3 was amplified by immunoSEQ covering 54 Vbeta and 13 Jbeta. TCRdb re-called the immunoSEQ multiplex PCR reads through MiXCR, storing one row per CDR3 protein. This table has approximately 87,000 distinct CDR3 sequences, 96% appearing once. The chain is built from TRBV7-3 and TRBJ2-1; D is perhaps TRBD2 (5 bases). The TCR originated in a human donor with Susac syndrome. The specimen sequenced was CD8+ T cells from PBMCs. CDR3 bases: TGTGCCAGCAGCCCCGGACTGGATTACAATGAGCAGTTCTTC. It encodes CASSPGLDYNEQFF. Drawing the rest from reference TRBV7-3 and TRBJ2-1, the complete variable domain is GAGVSQTPSNKVTEKGKYVELRCDPISGHTALYWYRQSLGQGPEFLIYFQGTGAADDSGLPNDRFFAVRPEGSVSTLKIQRTERGDSAVYLCASSPGLDYNEQFFGPGTRLTVL.